This T cell receptor beta chain was retrieved from a study of blood T cells in healthy people across ages. The study's findings and limits: Significant beta diversity loss was already apparent by age roughly 44, declining roughly linearly.

With a J-beta primer mix and a sample-barcoded 5' primer, a second PCR ran 7 to 11 cycles. Every single cDNA molecule received a tag from a template-switch adaptor with 12 random nucleotides. TCRdb reprocessed the 5' RACE reads via MiXCR and lists one record per CDR3 protein. Of hundreds of thousands of distinct CDR3 sequences listed, about 50% were seen once; the top ten hold roughly 14%. The CDR3 consists of 12 residues. With 10 bases removed from V and 11 bases from J, the gap between germline ends came to 19 bases. Germline V gene data show CDR1 as ENHRY and CDR2 as SYGVKD. Turning to this clonotype: What it binds is unknown. A much larger clone differs by one base, so this may be a read error.

The chain combines TRBV10-3 with TRBJ2-3, with D perhaps matching TRBD2 (5 bases). The sequencing input was blood. The clonotype was recovered from a woman older than 75 in good health. The CDR3 DNA is TGTGCCACCACCACGGATGCGGGCGGGCAGTATTTT. It encodes CATTTDAGGQYF.